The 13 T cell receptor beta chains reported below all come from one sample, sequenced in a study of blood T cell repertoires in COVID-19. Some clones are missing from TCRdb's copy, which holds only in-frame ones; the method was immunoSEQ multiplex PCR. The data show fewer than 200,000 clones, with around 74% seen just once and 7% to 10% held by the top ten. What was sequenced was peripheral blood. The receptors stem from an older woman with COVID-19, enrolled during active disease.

CDR3 DNA: TGTGCCAGCAGCCGCCTCGGAGACGGGGAGCTGTTTTTT. It specifies CASSRLGDGELFF. J is TRBJ2-2 and V is TRBV28; D is ambiguous. Germline V gives CDR1 MDHEN, CDR2 SYDVKM. The CDR3 totals 13 residues. The V and J ends lost 6 bases and 7 bases respectively, with 12 bases between them.

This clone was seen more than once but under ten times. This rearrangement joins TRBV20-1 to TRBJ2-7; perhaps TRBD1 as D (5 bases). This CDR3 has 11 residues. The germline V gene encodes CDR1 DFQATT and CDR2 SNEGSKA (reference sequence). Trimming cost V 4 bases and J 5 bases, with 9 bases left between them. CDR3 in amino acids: CSAMGLNEQYF. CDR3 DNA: TGCAGTGCTATGGGGCTCAACGAGCAGTACTTC.

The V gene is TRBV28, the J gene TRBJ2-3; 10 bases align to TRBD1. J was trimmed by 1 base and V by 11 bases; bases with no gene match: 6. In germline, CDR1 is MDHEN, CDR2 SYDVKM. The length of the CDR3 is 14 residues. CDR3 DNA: TGTGCCGTGACCGGGACAGGGGGCACAGATACGCAGTATTTT. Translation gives CAVTGTGGTDTQYF.

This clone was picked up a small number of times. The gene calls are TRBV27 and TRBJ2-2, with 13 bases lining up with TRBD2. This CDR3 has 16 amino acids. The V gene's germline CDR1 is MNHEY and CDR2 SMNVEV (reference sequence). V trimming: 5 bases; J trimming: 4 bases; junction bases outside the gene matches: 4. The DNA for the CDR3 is TGTGCCAGCAGTCAATGGACTAGCGGGAGCACCGGGGAGCTGTTTTTT. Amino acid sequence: CASSQWTSGSTGELFF.

The CDR3, as DNA: TGTGCCAGTAGTAAGACAGGGGTAGTCGATGGCTACACCTTC. Encoded protein: CASSKTGVVDGYTF. The chain is built from TRBV19 and TRBJ1-2; 8 bases fit TRBD1. Losses at the gene ends were 4 bases for V and 6 bases for J; bases not matched to a gene: 7. The CDR3 runs to 14 residues. Germline V CDR1 and CDR2: LNHDA, SQIVND (reference sequence).

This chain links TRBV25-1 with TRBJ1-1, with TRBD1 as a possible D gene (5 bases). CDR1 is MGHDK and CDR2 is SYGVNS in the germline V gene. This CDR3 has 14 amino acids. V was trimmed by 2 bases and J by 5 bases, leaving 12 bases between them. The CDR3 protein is CASSEGGVRTEAFF. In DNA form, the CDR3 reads TGTGCCAGCAGTGAAGGGGGGGTCAGAACTGAAGCTTTCTTT.

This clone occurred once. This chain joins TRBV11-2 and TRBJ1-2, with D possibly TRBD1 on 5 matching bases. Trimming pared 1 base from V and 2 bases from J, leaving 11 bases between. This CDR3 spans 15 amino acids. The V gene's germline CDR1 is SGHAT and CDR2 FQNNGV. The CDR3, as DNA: TGTGCCAGCAGCTTAGTGCGGGGCCGCAACTATGGCTACACCTTC. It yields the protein CASSLVRGRNYGYTF. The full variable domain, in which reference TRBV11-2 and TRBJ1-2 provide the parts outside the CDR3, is EAGVAQSPRYKIIEKRQSVAFWCNPISGHATLYWYQQILGQGPKLLIQFQNNGVVDDSQLPKDRFSAERLKGVDSTLKIQPAKLEDSAVYLCASSLVRGRNYGYTFGSGTRLTVV.

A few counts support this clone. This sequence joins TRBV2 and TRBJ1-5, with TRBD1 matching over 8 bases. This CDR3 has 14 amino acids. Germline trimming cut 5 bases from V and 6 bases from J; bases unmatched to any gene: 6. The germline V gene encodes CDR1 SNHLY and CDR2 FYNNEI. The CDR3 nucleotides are TGTGCCAGCAGTAAAGGACAGGGCAGTCAGCCCCAGCATTTT. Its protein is CASSKGQGSQPQHF.

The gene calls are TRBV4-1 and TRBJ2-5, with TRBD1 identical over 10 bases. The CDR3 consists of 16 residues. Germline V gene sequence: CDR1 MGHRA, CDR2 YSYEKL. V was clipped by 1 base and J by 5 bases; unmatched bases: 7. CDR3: CASSQGDRGVVETQYF. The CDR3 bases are TGCGCCAGCAGCCAAGGGGACAGGGGAGTAGTGGAGACCCAGTACTTC.

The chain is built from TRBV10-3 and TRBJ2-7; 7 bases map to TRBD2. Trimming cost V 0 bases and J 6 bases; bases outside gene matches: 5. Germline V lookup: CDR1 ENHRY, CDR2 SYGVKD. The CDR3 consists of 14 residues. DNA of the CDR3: TGTGCCATCAGTGAGTCGGGAGGGAATGGCGAGCAGTACGTC. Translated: CAISESGGNGEQYV.

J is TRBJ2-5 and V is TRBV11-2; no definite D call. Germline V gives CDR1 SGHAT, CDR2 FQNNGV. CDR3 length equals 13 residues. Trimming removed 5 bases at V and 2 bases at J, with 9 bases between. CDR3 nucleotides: TGTGCCAGCAGCCCCTTGAGGCAAGAGACCCAGTACTTC. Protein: CASSPLRQETQYF. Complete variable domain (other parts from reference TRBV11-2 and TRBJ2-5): EAGVAQSPRYKIIEKRQSVAFWCNPISGHATLYWYQQILGQGPKLLIQFQNNGVVDDSQLPKDRFSAERLKGVDSTLKIQPAKLEDSAVYLCASSPLRQETQYFGPGTRLLVL.

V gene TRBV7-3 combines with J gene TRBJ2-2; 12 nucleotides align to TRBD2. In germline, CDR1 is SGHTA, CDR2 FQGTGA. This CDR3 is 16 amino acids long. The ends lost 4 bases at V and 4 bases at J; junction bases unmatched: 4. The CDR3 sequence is CASSSRGLAGTGELFF. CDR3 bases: TGTGCCAGCAGCTCCCGGGGACTAGCGGGCACCGGGGAGCTGTTTTTT.

The CDR3 region is CASSDGGNSYEQYF. The CDR3 DNA reads as TGCGCCAGCAGTGATGGGGGGAACTCCTACGAGCAGTACTTC. V gene TRBV10-1 combines with J gene TRBJ2-7; D is possibly TRBD2 (6 bases). The CDR3 has 14 amino acids. Per germline, CDR1 WNHNN and CDR2 SYGVQD (reference sequence). Trimming stripped 3 bases from V and 0 bases from J, with 9 bases between.